Listed below are T cell receptor beta chains from one sample, sequenced in a study of cytomegalovirus exposure and HLA in healthy donors. This table comes from immunoSEQ multiplex PCR, and its TCRdb copy is limited to in-frame clones, with some not included. The data show over 150,000 clones, with under 90% seen just once and about 4.8% held by the top ten. Specimen: PBMCs. The receptor set was obtained from a man aged 25 to 40 in good health and CMV-seronegative. Both conserved end residues are trimmed from each CDR3. Clone size, where shown, is once, few, many, or a class for clones that have expanded.

TRBV2,.,TRBJ2-1,ASSERRMVSSYNEQF
TRBV27,few,TRBJ2-1,ASPTEERAAYNEQF
TRBV7-3,.,TRBJ1-2,ASSLEGQGTGGYT
TRBV19,.,TRBJ1-1,ASSPRWGGNTEAF
TRBV4-1,.,TRBJ1-1,ASSSIRGRDTEAF
TRBV27,.,TRBJ2-1,ASSPGGGMYNEQF
TRBV11-3,.,TRBJ2-1,ASSLQGSYNEQF
TRBV28,.,TRBJ2-3,ASSLRVGGTTDTQY
TRBV7-6,once,TRBJ2-7,ASSLGGDYEQY
TRBV18,.,TRBJ1-1,ASSRENTEAF
TRBV5-5,once,TRBJ1-1,ASSPFTGDTEAF
TRBV30,few,TRBJ2-7,AWSIVGVSYEQY
TRBV15,.,TRBJ1-2,ATSRDYGMDNRWRDGYT
TRBV14,.,TRBJ2-1,ASSEGRGNVQF
TRBV9,.,TRBJ2-7,ASSVEQGLHEQY
TRBV7-8,once,TRBJ2-7,ASSLGQNYEQY
TRBV6-5,.,TRBJ1-5,ASSYSGANQPQH
TRBV28,.,TRBJ1-3,ATTRGGSGNTIY
TRBV25-1,few,TRBJ1-2,ASSDPWQDNYGYT
TRBV9,.,TRBJ1-2,ASSVGGDRAPGGYT
TRBV9,.,TRBJ1-5,ASSPAGTGLQPQH
TRBV10-3,few,TRBJ1-4,ATRPQGTTNEKLF
TRBV9,.,TRBJ2-7,ASSPGGSYEQY
TRBV18,few,TRBJ1-1,ASSLHQGRDTEAF
TRBV7-2,.,TRBJ1-1,ASSSGGYTEAF
TRBV7-3,.,TRBJ2-3,ASSLGDPDTQY
TRBV6-5,.,TRBJ2-7,ASSRGLSYEQY
TRBV2,.,TRBJ2-1,ATSGIQYNEQF
TRBV4-1,once,TRBJ1-4,ASGLVTNEKLF
TRBV15,.,TRBJ2-1,ATSTLGQGVDNEQF
TRBV19,.,TRBJ2-3,ASSILPSTDTQY
TRBV7-3,.,TRBJ1-1,ASSLTGVRNTEAF
TRBV28,.,TRBJ1-1,ASSLPQAPGNTEAF
TRBV23-1,.,TRBJ2-7,ASSQSGLQDCPTSGRIHEQY
TRBV4-1,.,TRBJ2-6,ASSQDGIGANVLT
TRBV6-5,.,TRBJ1-1,ASSYSPSGTEAF
TRBV5-1,once,TRBJ1-3,ASSRTGTAGNTIY
TRBV2,.,TRBJ2-7,ASSQDIGHEQY
TRBV9,few,TRBJ1-4,ASSVVENEKLF
TRBV6-1,.,TRBJ1-5,ASRTREHQPQH
TRBV30,.,TRBJ2-7,ACTTGTGGFYEQY
TRBV14,.,TRBJ2-5,ASSFRGTQY
TRBV11-1,.,TRBJ2-7,ASRAGTGFYEQY
TRBV14,.,TRBJ1-4,ASSQDYSRNEKLF
TRBV19,.,TRBJ1-5,ASTPTGGNIQPQH